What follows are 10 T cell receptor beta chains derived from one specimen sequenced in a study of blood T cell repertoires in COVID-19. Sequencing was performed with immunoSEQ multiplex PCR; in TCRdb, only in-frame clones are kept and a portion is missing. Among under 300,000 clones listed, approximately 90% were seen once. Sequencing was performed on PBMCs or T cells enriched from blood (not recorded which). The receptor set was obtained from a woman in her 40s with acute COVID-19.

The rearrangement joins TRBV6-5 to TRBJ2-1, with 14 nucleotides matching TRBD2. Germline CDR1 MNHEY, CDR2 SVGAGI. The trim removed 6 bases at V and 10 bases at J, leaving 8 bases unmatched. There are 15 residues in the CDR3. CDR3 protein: CASSEGLAGDREQFF. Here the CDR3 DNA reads TGTGCCAGCAGCGAGGGACTAGCGGGAGATCGCGAGCAGTTCTTC.

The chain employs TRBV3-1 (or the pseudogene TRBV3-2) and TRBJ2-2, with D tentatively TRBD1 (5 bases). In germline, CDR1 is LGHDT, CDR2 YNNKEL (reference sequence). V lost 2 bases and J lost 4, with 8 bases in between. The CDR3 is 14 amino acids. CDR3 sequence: CASSQSGSTGELFF. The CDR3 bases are TGTGCCAGCAGCCAATCAGGGTCCACCGGGGAGCTGTTTTTT.

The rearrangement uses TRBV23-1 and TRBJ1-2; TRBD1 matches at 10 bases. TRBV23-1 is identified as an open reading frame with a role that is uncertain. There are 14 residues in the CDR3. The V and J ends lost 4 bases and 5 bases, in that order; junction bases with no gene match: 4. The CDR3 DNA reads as TGCGCCAGCAGTCTCGGACAGGGGGTTTATGGCTACACCTTC. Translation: CASSLGQGVYGYTF.

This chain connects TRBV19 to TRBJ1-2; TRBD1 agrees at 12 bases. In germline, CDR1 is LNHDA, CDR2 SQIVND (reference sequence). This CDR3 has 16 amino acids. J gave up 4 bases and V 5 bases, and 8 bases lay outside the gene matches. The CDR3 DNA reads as TGTGCCAGTAGTGCCCGGGACAGGGGGCAAGGCTATGGCTACACCTTC. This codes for CASSARDRGQGYGYTF.

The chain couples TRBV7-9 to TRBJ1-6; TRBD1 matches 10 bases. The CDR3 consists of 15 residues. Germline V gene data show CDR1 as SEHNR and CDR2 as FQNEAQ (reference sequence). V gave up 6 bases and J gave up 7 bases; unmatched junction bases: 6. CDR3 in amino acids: CASSTSGQGNSPLHF. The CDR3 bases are TGTGCCAGCAGTACCTCGGGACAGGGGAATTCACCCCTCCACTTT. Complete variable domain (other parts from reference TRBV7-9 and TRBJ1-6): DTGVSQNPRHKITKRGQNVTFRCDPISEHNRLYWYRQTLGQGPEFLTYFQNEAQLEKSRLLSDRFSAERPKGSFSTLEIQRTEQGDSAMYLCASSTSGQGNSPLHFGNGTRLTVT.

Here the CDR3 reads CASSQDLVGSGGSPLHF. The CDR3 nucleotides are TGCGCCAGCAGCCAAGATCTGGTGGGTTCCGGGGGTTCACCCCTCCACTTT. The genes are TRBV4-3 and TRBJ1-6; tentative D call: TRBD1 (5 bases). V was trimmed by 0 bases and J by 9 bases, leaving 18 bases between them. The CDR3 extends over 17 amino acids. Per germline, CDR1 LGHNA and CDR2 YSLEER.

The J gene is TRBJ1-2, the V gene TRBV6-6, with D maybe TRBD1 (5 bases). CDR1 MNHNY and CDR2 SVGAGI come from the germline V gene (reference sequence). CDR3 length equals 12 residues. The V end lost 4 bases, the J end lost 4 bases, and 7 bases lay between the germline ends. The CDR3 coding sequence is TGTGCCAGCAGTTCAGGGCCCTATGGCTACACCTTC. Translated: CASSSGPYGYTF.

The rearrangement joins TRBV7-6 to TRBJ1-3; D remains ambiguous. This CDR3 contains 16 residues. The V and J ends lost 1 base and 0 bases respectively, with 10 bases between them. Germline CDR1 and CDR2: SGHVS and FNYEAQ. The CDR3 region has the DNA TGTGCCAGCAGCTTAGGTACTGTGAGCTCTGGAAACACCATATATTTT. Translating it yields CASSLGTVSSGNTIYF.

CDR3 region: CASTDRGNEQYF. The CDR3 region has the DNA TGTGCCAGCACCGACAGGGGGAACGAGCAGTACTTC. The chain recombines TRBV28 with TRBJ2-7, with TRBD1 identical over 9 bases. With V trimmed by 7 bases and J by 5 bases, 3 bases remained unmatched. CDR3 length: 12 residues. Germline V gene lookup returns CDR1 MDHEN and CDR2 SYDVKM.

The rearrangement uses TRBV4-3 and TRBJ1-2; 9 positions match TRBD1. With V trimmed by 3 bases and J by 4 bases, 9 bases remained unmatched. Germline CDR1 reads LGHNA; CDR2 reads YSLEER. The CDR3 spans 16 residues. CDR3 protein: CASSHQGTGNSYGYTF. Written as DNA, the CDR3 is TGCGCCAGCAGCCATCAGGGGACAGGGAATTCCTATGGCTACACCTTC.